This T cell receptor (beta chain) was captured in a study of blood T cell repertoires in COVID-19. Study-wide context: Acute and convalescent COVID-19 specimens originated in the United States, Italy and Spain. Sources were T cells, B-cell-depleted T cells, or PBMCs; the material itself was cDNA or gDNA.

As processed by the authors: Amplification with reference gene primers provided the estimates of nucleated cell counts. Using immunoSEQ multiplex PCR, the repertoire was profiled, and TCRdb retains in-frame clones only, with some absent. D and trimming come from the DNA, and the V and J calls and clone size come from that table. Of about 100,000 clones in the sample, just under 85% were seen once. The germline V gene encodes CDR1 WNHNN and CDR2 SYGVQD (reference sequence). The CDR3 has 13 amino acids. The V end was cut by 4 bases, the J end by 0 bases, with 6 bases between. The sequencing sample was made of peripheral blood. The chain is built from TRBV10-1 and TRBJ1-1, with a weak D call TRBD1 (5 bases). The origin of this receptor is a man over 45 with active or convalescent COVID-19. The CDR3 sequence: CASSAGMNTEAFF. The DNA of the CDR3 is TGCGCCAGCAGTGCAGGGATGAACACTGAAGCTTTCTTT.